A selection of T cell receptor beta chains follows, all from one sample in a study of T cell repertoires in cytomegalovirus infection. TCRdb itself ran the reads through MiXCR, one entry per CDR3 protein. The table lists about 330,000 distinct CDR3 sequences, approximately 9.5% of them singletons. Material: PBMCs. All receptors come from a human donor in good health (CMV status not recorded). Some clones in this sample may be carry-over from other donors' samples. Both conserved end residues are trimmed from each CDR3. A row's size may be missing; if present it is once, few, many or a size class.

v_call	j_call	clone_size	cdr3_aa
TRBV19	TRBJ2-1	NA	ASSMVAGTYNEQF
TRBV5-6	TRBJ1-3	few	ASSLFHGNTIY
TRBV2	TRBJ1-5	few	ASSEGLRNQPQH
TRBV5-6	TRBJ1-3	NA	ASSLGVGNTIY
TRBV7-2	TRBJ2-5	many	ASSLASPRETQY
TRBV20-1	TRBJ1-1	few	SAFDRGRPEAF
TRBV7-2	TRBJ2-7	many	ASSSQAFQGSYEQY
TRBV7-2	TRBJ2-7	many	ASSSLPKGGDQY
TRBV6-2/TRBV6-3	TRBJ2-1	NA	ASSYSSIAGISYNEQF
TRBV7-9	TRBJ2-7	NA	ASSSWPSPAAGVYEQY
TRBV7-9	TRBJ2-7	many	ASSAAGGQGRYEQY
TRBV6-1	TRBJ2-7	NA	ASRSGVSSYEQY
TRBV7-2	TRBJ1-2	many	ASSSPGSIYGYT
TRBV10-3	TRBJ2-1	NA	AISESAGDRDNEQF
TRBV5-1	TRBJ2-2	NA	ASSQTSGGSTGELF
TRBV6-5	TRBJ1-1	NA	ASSYSTNRGNTEAF
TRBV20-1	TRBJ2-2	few	SAFGRTGELF
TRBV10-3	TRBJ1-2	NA	AISELAGAGYT
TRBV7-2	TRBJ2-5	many	ASSLARTKKRETQY
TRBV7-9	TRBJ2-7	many	ASSPPVAYEQY
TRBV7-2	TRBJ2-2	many	ASSLAMTGELF
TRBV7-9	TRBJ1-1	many	ASSFIGTGEAF
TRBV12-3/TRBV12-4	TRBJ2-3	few	ASSLGGGTRGDTQY
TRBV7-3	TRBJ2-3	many	ASSLSLAGGTDTQY
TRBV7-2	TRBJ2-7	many	ASSLSGTALEQY
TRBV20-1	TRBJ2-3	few	SARDLAGGPDTQY
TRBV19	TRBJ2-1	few	ASSSRRSYNEQF
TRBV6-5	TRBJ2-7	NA	ATASGRYEQY
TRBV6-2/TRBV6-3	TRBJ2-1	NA	ASSPPRTSGRVNEQF
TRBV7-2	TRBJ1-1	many	ASSLDFAGWTEAF
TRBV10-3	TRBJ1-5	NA	AISGLIGPNQPQH
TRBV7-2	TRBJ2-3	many	ASSPGLAGGWRSTDTQY
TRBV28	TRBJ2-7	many	ASNSPGHSYEQY
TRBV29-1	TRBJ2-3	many	SVRRKQGTDTQY
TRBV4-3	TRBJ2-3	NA	ASSRVGESQTDTQY
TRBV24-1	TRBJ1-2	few	ATSPDVPNYGYT
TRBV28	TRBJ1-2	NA	ASSLQGTGYT
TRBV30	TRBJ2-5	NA	AWSLGGGIMRETQY
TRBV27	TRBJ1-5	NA	ASSPLPADQPQH
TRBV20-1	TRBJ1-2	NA	SAGAGPNYGYT
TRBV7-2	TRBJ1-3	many	ASSAWTGRNTIY
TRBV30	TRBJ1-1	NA	AWRRGFSWTTEAF
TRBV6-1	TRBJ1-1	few	ASSRGVGHRGNTEAF